The 7 T cell receptor beta chains below were found in one sample sequenced in a study of cytomegalovirus exposure and HLA in healthy donors. Primers included in the PCR were 60 Vbeta and 13 Jbeta primers. Clones were read by immunoSEQ multiplex PCR, and TCRdb kept only the in-frame ones, dropping some. The sample has under 200,000 clones, over 75% seen once; the top ten hold 7.5% to 10%. The sample consisted of PBMCs. The receptors were sampled from a man between 18 and 29 years old in good health and CMV-seropositive.

V usage is TRBV6-5 and J usage is TRBJ1-1; weak D call: TRBD1 (6 bases). The V gene's germline CDR1 is MNHEY and CDR2 SVGAGI. V gave up 0 bases and J gave up 4 bases, with 12 bases separating them. This CDR3 is built from 15 residues. The CDR3 nucleotides read TGTGCCAGCAGTTACTCCCAGGGGATGGGCACTGAAGCTTTCTTT. It encodes CASSYSQGMGTEAFF.

The chain joins TRBV6-1 to TRBJ1-1; possibly TRBD1 for D (5 bases). The V gene lost 1 base and the J gene lost 5 bases, with 11 bases spanning the gap. Germline CDR1 is MNHNS and CDR2 is SASEGT. The CDR3 spans 14 residues. Here the CDR3 DNA reads TGTGCCAGCAGTGAAGGTCGCAGGGTGACTGAAGCTTTCTTT. Translation: CASSEGRRVTEAFF.

The V and J genes are TRBV30 and TRBJ1-2, with TRBD1 as a possible D gene (6 bases). Germline loops: CDR1 GTSNPN, CDR2 SVGIG (reference sequence). This CDR3 contains 14 residues. V was trimmed by 7 bases and J by 6 bases, leaving 21 bases between them. CDR3 nucleotides: TGTGCCTACCAGAGAGGAATGCAGGGGAATGGCTACACCTTC. Its protein product is CAYQRGMQGNGYTF.

The chain joins TRBV25-1 to TRBJ1-4, with unresolved D. V was trimmed by 0 bases and J by 7 bases, leaving 15 bases between them. Germline V CDR1 and CDR2: MGHDK, SYGVNS. This CDR3 spans 16 amino acids. CDR3 sequence: CASSEYFPQAGEKLFF. In DNA, the CDR3 is TGTGCCAGCAGTGAATATTTCCCGCAGGCCGGTGAAAAACTGTTTTTT.

This chain uses TRBV14 with TRBJ2-7; TRBD2 agrees at 8 bases. Germline assignment: CDR1 SGHDN and CDR2 FVKESK. CDR3 length: 15 amino acids. With V trimmed by 3 bases and J by 2 bases, 6 bases remained unmatched. CDR3 bases: TGTGCCAGCAGCCATGGAGCGGGGGCCGCCTACGAGCAGTACTTC. This codes for CASSHGAGAAYEQYF.

This rearrangement joins TRBV11-3 to TRBJ1-4; D is uncertain. V was pared by 1 base and J by 0 bases, with 6 bases between. CDR1 is SGHNT and CDR2 is YENEEA in the germline V gene. The CDR3 covers 15 residues. The CDR3 DNA is TGTGCCAGCAGCTTAGTCCTCCCAACTAATGAAAAACTGTTTTTT. Translating gives CASSLVLPTNEKLFF.

In its sample, this clone was seen once. CDR3 DNA sequence: TGTGCCAGCAGCTCCCTCCGCGGGGGGGCCCAAGAGACCCAGTACTTC. This sequence encodes CASSSLRGGAQETQYF. V and J are TRBV7-2 and TRBJ2-5, with 9 bases that match TRBD2. V lost 4 bases, J lost 1 base, and 7 bases stayed unmatched. This CDR3 is built from 16 residues. Germline values: CDR1 SGHTA, CDR2 FQGNSA.